The 9 T cell receptor beta chains below were found in one sample sequenced in a study of OX40 agonist ivuxolimab in advanced cancers. Profiled with immunoSEQ multiplex PCR; TCRdb holds only in-frame clones, not every one. The sample shows about 47,000 clones, around 81% of them seen only once. The input for sequencing was CD4+ or CD8+ T cells sorted from blood, taken in a trial of the OX40 agonist ivuxolimab. These receptors all stem from an adult with an advanced solid tumor such as melanoma, head and neck, liver or kidney cancer.

The rearrangement links TRBV15 to TRBJ1-2; tentative D call: TRBD1 (6 bases). Germline V gene sequence: CDR1 LNHNV, CDR2 YYDKDF (reference sequence). The CDR3 spans 16 residues. V was shortened by 0 bases and J by 4 bases, with 15 bases between the two germline ends. The CDR3 sequence: CATSRDLGGSSYGYTF. In DNA form, the CDR3 reads TGTGCCACCAGCAGAGATCTTGGGGGCTCCTCCTATGGCTACACCTTC. Filled out from reference TRBV15 and TRBJ1-2, the complete variable domain reads DAMVIQNPRYQVTQFGKPVTLSCSQTLNHNVMYWYQQKSSQAPKLLFHYYDKDFNNEADTPDNFQSRRPNTSFCFLDIRSPGLGDTAMYLCATSRDLGGSSYGYTFGSGTRLTVV.

This clone is deemed medium-sized. This chain connects TRBV7-6 to TRBJ2-3, with 7 bases fitting TRBD2. The CDR3 consists of 18 residues. Looked up from germline, CDR1 is SGHVS and CDR2 is FNYEAQ. Trimming took 3 bases from V and 2 from J; bases not matched to a gene: 14. CDR3 loop: CASSFIALQRGSTDTQYF. The CDR3 coding sequence is TGTGCCAGCAGCTTTATTGCCCTCCAGCGGGGCTCCACAGATACGCAGTATTTT. The variable domain in full, with the rest retrieved from reference TRBV7-6 and TRBJ2-3, is GAGVSQSPRYKVTKRGQDVALRCDPISGHVSLYWYRQALGQGPEFLTYFNYEAQQDKSGLPNDRFSAERPEGSISTLTIQRTEQRDSAMYRCASSFIALQRGSTDTQYFGPGTRLTVL.

The chain carries TRBV6-1 and TRBJ1-3; D is uncertain. CDR3 length: 18 amino acids. Germline assignment: CDR1 MNHNS and CDR2 SASEGT. Trimming removed 1 base from V and 0 bases from J, with 16 bases in between. The CDR3 DNA follows: TGTGCCAGCAGTGAAGAATGGAAGGGTTTCGGCTCTGGAAACACCATATATTTT. The encoded protein is CASSEEWKGFGSGNTIYF.

The chain links TRBV5-1 to TRBJ2-7; 9 nucleotides line up with TRBD1. With V trimmed by 3 bases and J by 6 bases, 4 bases remained unmatched. In germline, CDR1 is SGHRS, CDR2 YFSETQ. This CDR3 region has 13 residues. The DNA for the CDR3 is TGCGCCAGCAGCTGGGGACAGGGAACCGAGCAGTACTTC. The encoded protein is CASSWGQGTEQYF.

This clone was picked up a small number of times. V usage is TRBV13 and J usage is TRBJ2-1, with 11 bases aligning to TRBD1. The V gene's germline CDR1 is PRHDT and CDR2 FYEKMQ (reference sequence). The V segment lost 5 bases and the J segment 0 bases; nucleotides outside the gene matches: 9. The CDR3 runs 18 residues. CDR3: CASSMDRGLASSYNEQFF. CDR3 bases: TGTGCCAGCAGCATGGACAGGGGGCTAGCCAGCTCCTACAATGAGCAGTTCTTC.

This chain connects TRBV7-9 to TRBJ2-2; D gene uncertain. V was trimmed by 5 bases and J by 6 bases, leaving 16 bases between them. Per the germline V gene, CDR1 is SEHNR and CDR2 is FQNEAQ (reference sequence). This CDR3 is 15 amino acids long. The CDR3 DNA sequence: TGTGCCAGCAGCACGGACCGCTCAGGCGCCGGGGAGCTGTTTTTT. It yields the protein CASSTDRSGAGELFF.

As for this clone: The junction differs from germline at one of its ends, possibly a read error. V usage is TRBV10-3 and J usage is TRBJ2-2; TRBD1 matches 8 bases. Germline CDR1 is ENHRY and CDR2 is SYGVKD. The CDR3 is 14 residues long. Here the CDR3 reads CATRPTGGVGGAVF. The CDR3 DNA is TGTGCCACCCGCCCAACAGGGGGTGTTGGGGGAGCTGTTTTT.

CDR3 residues: CASSSGQGDTGELFF. The CDR3 nucleotides are TGCGCCAGCAGCTCGGGACAGGGCGACACCGGGGAGCTGTTTTTT. The J gene is TRBJ2-2, the V gene TRBV5-1, with 9 bases that match TRBD1. V was clipped by 3 bases and J by 3 bases; unmatched bases: 3. CDR1 SGHRS and CDR2 YFSETQ come from the germline V gene. This CDR3 has 15 residues.

The V gene is TRBV19, the J gene TRBJ2-2; 8 bases fit TRBD1. Germline lookup yields CDR1 LNHDA and CDR2 SQIVND (reference sequence). The CDR3 runs 16 residues. With V trimmed by 4 bases and J by 1 base, 5 bases remained unmatched. The CDR3: CASSKTGTGNTGELFF. Here the CDR3 DNA reads TGTGCCAGTAGTAAAACCGGGACAGGGAACACCGGGGAGCTGTTTTTT.